A single sample gave rise to the 21 T cell receptor beta chains below, sequenced in a study of read filtering for tumor transcriptome and immune sequencing. The library was built from roughly 400 ng RNA with molecular barcoded adaptors for alpha/delta and beta/gamma chains. From the reads, TCRdb called clonotypes with MiXCR, one entry per CDR3 protein. The profile shows about 5,700 distinct CDR3 sequences, roughly 20% of them singletons. The specimen was a population of CD138-negative cells sorted from bone marrow. All receptors derive from a donor aged 40 or older with multiple myeloma.

This clonotype was seen at least ten times. V usage is TRBV29-1 and J usage is TRBJ2-5; weak D call: TRBD1 (5 bases). The CDR3 loop spans 12 amino acids. Germline V CDR1 and CDR2: SQVTM, ANQGSEA. Trimming removed 5 bases from V and 3 bases from J, with 10 bases in between. CDR3 sequence (DNA): TGCAGCGTTCAGGGTAATGAAGAGACCCAGTACTTC. As protein: CSVQGNEETQYF.

This clonotype qualifies as medium-sized. This rearrangement joins TRBV7-2 to TRBJ2-3; D gene unclear. V lost 2 bases, J lost 1 base, and 7 bases lay in between. CDR1 is SGHTA and CDR2 is FQGNSA in the germline V gene. This CDR3 region has 14 residues. CDR3 DNA sequence: TGTGCCAGCAGCTTATTGGGCGGCACAGATACGCAGTATTTT. Translated, it gives CASSLLGGTDTQYF.

Relative to its sample, this clonotype is medium-sized (0.01 to 0.1%). The CDR3 sequence: CSATISLRDTF. The CDR3 nucleotides read TGCAGTGCTACTATAAGCCTCCGAGACACCTTC. The chain carries TRBV20-1 and TRBJ1-2; D unresolved. Germline V CDR1 and CDR2: DFQATT, SNEGSKA (reference sequence). V lost 4 bases, J lost 12 bases, and 15 bases lay in between. The CDR3 consists of 11 residues.

To note about this clonotype: It differs at one base from a far larger clone, so likely a read error. The chain carries TRBV6-5 and TRBJ2-1, with D possibly TRBD2 on 7 matching bases. The CDR3 is made up of 14 amino acids. V gave up 10 bases and J gave up 13 bases, with 26 bases separating them. Germline V CDR1 and CDR2: MNHEY, SVGAGI. CDR3 residues: CATLRGAGQETQFF. Written as DNA, the CDR3 is TGTGCCACCCTCCGGGGGGCGGGCCAAGAGACCCAGTTCTTC.

This clonotype was detected many times. The chain joins TRBV15 to TRBJ1-3, with D perhaps TRBD1 (5 bases). The CDR3 loop spans 15 amino acids. CDR1 LNHNV and CDR2 YYDKDF come from the germline V gene (reference sequence). V lost 5 bases, J lost 3 bases, and 14 bases lay in between. The CDR3 here is CATSSYFGGGNTIYF. For the CDR3, the DNA is TGTGCCACCAGCTCGTATTTCGGGGGTGGAAACACCATATATTTT.

In regard to this clonotype: A far larger clone is off by one base, so a read error is likely. V gene TRBV5-6 combines with J gene TRBJ2-7; D is uncertain. The CDR3 loop spans 14 amino acids. In germline, CDR1 is SGHDT, CDR2 YYEEEE. The CDR3, as DNA: TGTGCCAGCAGCTTGGAGTTGGGTTCCTACGAGCAGTGCTTC. Protein: CASSLELGSYEQCF. The full variable domain, in which reference TRBV5-6 and TRBJ2-7 provide the parts outside the CDR3, is DAGVTQSPTHLIKTRGQQVTLRCSPKSGHDTVSWYQQALGQGPQFIFQYYEEEERQRGNFPDRFSGHQFPNYSSELNVNALLLGDSALYLCASSLELGSYEQCFGPGTRLTVT.

This clonotype was counted many times. Since a much larger clone is just one base distant, this may be a read error. The rearrangement links TRBV19 to TRBJ2-1, with 7 positions matching TRBD2. V gave up 1 base and J gave up 3 bases; unmatched junction bases: 9. The germline CDR1 and CDR2 sequences are LNHDA and SQIVND (reference sequence). This CDR3 contains 17 residues. CDR3 in DNA: TGTGCCAGTAGTATAGGGGCTAGCGGAGGTTACTACAATGAGCAGTTCTTC. Its translation is CASSIGASGGYYNEQFF.

About this clonotype itself: The junction departs from germline at one end; a sequencing error may be responsible. V gene TRBV6-2 or TRBV6-3 combines with J gene TRBJ1-5, with no clear D. The germline CDR1 and CDR2 sequences are MNHEY and SVGEGT. The CDR3 loop spans 15 amino acids. This CDR3 reads CGSSRPGFSNPPQHF. CDR3 sequence (DNA): TGTGGCAGCAGTCGACCGGGATTTAGCAATCCGCCCCAGCATTTT.

Turning to this clonotype: The CDR3 carries no conserved terminal phenylalanine or tryptophan, so it likely arises from a read error. It is unclear where the CDR3 begins or ends on the DNA, so no DNA is shown, and the CDR3 is as TCRdb lists it. The chain joins TRBV5-1 to TRBJ1-1. Ends included, the CDR3 has 14 residues. The V gene's germline CDR1 is SGHRS and CDR2 YFSETQ. The CDR3 protein is CAISPVTLNTEAIS.

By share, this clonotype counts as medium-sized. The rearrangement links TRBV12-3 or TRBV12-4 to TRBJ1-6, with a possible D match to TRBD1 (5 bases). The CDR3 totals 14 residues. V was clipped by 2 bases and J by 11 bases, with 13 bases between them. CDR3 region: CASSLKAKGTPLHF. The CDR3 DNA follows: TGTGCCAGCAGTTTAAAGGCAAAGGGGACACCCCTCCACTTT.

There are many counts of this clonotype. A much bigger clone sits one base away, suggesting this may be a read error. No conserved phenylalanine or tryptophan ends this CDR3, so it is likely a read error. J is TRBJ1-1 and V is TRBV7-3; no firm D call. The length of the CDR3 is 13 residues. Trimming shortened V by 5 bases and J by 1 base, and 8 bases separated the two germline ends. CDR1 SGHTA and CDR2 FQGTGA come from the germline V gene. The CDR3 bases are TGTGCCAGCAGCGTTACAGCGAACACTGAAGCTTTCCTT. Translating gives CASSVTANTEAFL.

Concerning this clonotype itself: The CDR3 carries no conserved terminal phenylalanine or tryptophan, so it likely arises from a read error. The chain joins TRBV12-3 or TRBV12-4 to TRBJ1-5, with D possibly TRBD1 on 5 matching bases. With the DNA end fitting TRBJ2-3 better, the J assignment may be wrong. The CDR3 has 13 amino acids. The DNA for the CDR3 is TGTGCCAGCAGTGCCACAGGTAGTCAGCCCCAGTATCTT. Translated: CASSATGSQPQYL.

This clonotype was observed at least ten times. V and J are TRBV6-2 or TRBV6-3 and TRBJ2-5; 8 bases agree with TRBD1. CDR1 is MNHEY and CDR2 is SVGEGT in the germline V gene. The V segment lost 4 bases and the J segment 6 bases; nucleotides outside the gene matches: 16. The CDR3 contains 17 residues. CDR3 sequence reads: CASSSLHKKDRAQTQYF. Written as DNA, the CDR3 is TGTGCCAGCAGTTCTCTGCATAAAAAGGACAGGGCACAGACCCAGTACTTC.

This clonotype is deemed medium-sized. The chain recombines TRBV20-1 with TRBJ2-7, with TRBD1 as a possible D gene (6 bases). V was pared by 5 bases and J by 0 bases, with 14 bases between. This CDR3 is built from 14 residues. Germline V gives CDR1 DFQATT, CDR2 SNEGSKA (reference sequence). In DNA, the CDR3 is TGCAGTGCTCCGAAGACAGGCATCTCCTACGAGCAGTACTTC. It yields the protein CSAPKTGISYEQYF.

This clonotype counts as medium-sized. It may be a read error: a sequence one base away is much more abundant. This sequence joins TRBV28 and TRBJ2-1; 9 nucleotides agree with TRBD2. Germline CDR1 MDHEN, CDR2 SYDVKM. Germline trimming cut 9 bases from V and 2 bases from J; bases unmatched to any gene: 8. The CDR3 sequence is 15 residues long. Here the CDR3 DNA reads TGTGCCAGAAGCTTTAGCGGGGGACCCTACAATGAGCAGTTCTTC. Encoded protein: CARSFSGGPYNEQFF.

As for this clonotype: Compared with germline, one end of the junction differs, possibly owing to a read error. This sequence joins TRBV12-3 or TRBV12-4 and TRBJ2-3; the D call may be TRBD1 or TRBD2 (5 bases each). The CDR3 runs to 15 residues. Here the CDR3 reads CASRLERAQAHTQYF. The DNA of the CDR3 is TGTGCCAGCCGTTTAGAGAGGGCACAGGCCCATACGCAGTATTTT.

This clonotype appeared once. The chain carries TRBV29-1 and TRBJ2-1; 7 bases map to TRBD1. From germline, CDR1 is SQVTM and CDR2 ANQGSEA. The V segment lost 4 bases and the J segment 4 bases; nucleotides outside the gene matches: 4. CDR3 length equals 13 residues. CDR3 DNA sequence: TGCAGCGTTGGCCAGACAGGGTACAATGAGCAGTTCTTC. Its translation is CSVGQTGYNEQFF.

This clonotype has at least ten counts. The genes are TRBV5-6 and TRBJ2-5; TRBD1 is a possible D gene (6 bases). The CDR3 totals 15 residues. Deletions cut 4 bases from V and 5 bases from J, with 18 bases between. Germline V gives CDR1 SGHDT, CDR2 YYEEEE. The CDR3 protein is CASSQGFDSWETQYF. CDR3 DNA: TGTGCCAGCAGCCAGGGGTTCGATAGTTGGGAGACCCAGTACTTC.

A remark on this clonotype: With only one base between it and a far larger clone, this is likely a read error. The V call is TRBV5-5, the J call TRBJ1-2; D gene unclear. Looked up from germline, CDR1 is SGHKS and CDR2 is YYEKEE (reference sequence). Trimming left V 3 bases short and J 0 bases short, with 12 bases between. There are 15 residues in the CDR3. The DNA of the CDR3 is TGTGCCAGCAGCTGTACGACGGTTGCTAACTATGGCTACACCTTC. Amino acids: CASSCTTVANYGYTF.

For this clonotype: The junction differs from germline at one of its ends, possibly a read error. This rearrangement joins TRBV2 to TRBJ1-1, with D perhaps TRBD1 (5 bases). The CDR3 length is 13 residues. The V gene's germline CDR1 is SNHLY and CDR2 FYNNEI. For the CDR3, the DNA is TGTGCCAGCAGTGCCGAGGGGAACATTGAAGCTTTCTTT. It encodes CASSAEGNIEAFF.

Sample share makes this clonotype medium-sized. The rearrangement joins TRBV7-9 to TRBJ2-7, with TRBD1 matching over 9 bases. Germline CDR1 SEHNR, CDR2 FQNEAQ (reference sequence). CDR3 length: 14 amino acids. V was clipped by 5 bases and J by 5 bases; unmatched bases: 7. The CDR3 spells CASSPGRTGDEQYF. The CDR3 DNA follows: TGTGCCAGCAGCCCCGGGAGGACAGGGGACGAGCAGTACTTC.